The 28 T cell receptor beta chains below come from one sample, sequenced in a study of spatial heterogeneity in lung cancer. TCRdb re-derived calls from the 5' RACE reads in MiXCR, one entry per CDR3 protein. The sample lists about 6,800 distinct CDR3 sequences, over 12% occurring once. Study conclusions and caveats: Within tumors, counts of expanded alpha and beta TCRs tracked tumor mutation counts.

These TCRs are of unknown antigen specificity. Documented time point: sample taken at primary tumor resection. The source was lung tumor tissue, collected at surgery. These receptor sequences come from a male donor with early-stage non-small cell lung cancer.

The chain couples TRBV11-3 to TRBJ2-5; 13 nucleotides match TRBD2. Germline assignment: CDR1 SGHNT and CDR2 YENEEA. The V and J ends lost 4 bases and 5 bases, in that order; junction bases with no gene match: 7. The CDR3 has 16 residues. The CDR3 loop is CASSSTSGRAFETQYF. The CDR3 DNA follows: TGTGCCAGCAGCTCTACTAGCGGGAGGGCCTTCGAGACCCAGTACTTC.

This clonotype counts as medium-sized. This chain joins TRBV20-1 and TRBJ1-1; TRBD1 is a possible D gene (5 bases). V was cut by 6 bases and J by 4 bases, with 12 bases left in between. In germline, CDR1 is DFQATT, CDR2 SNEGSKA (reference sequence). The CDR3 has 12 residues. CDR3 protein: CSAPAGTTEAFF. The CDR3 DNA sequence: TGCAGTGCCCCAGCGGGGACCACTGAAGCTTTCTTT.

The chain links TRBV12-3 or TRBV12-4 to TRBJ2-3; 9 nucleotides line up with TRBD1. Trimming at V came to 5 bases and at J to 3 bases, leaving 12 bases not matched to a gene. The CDR3 covers 17 residues. CDR3 bases: TGTGCCAGCAGTATATATCCGGGACAGGGTTGGACAGATACGCAGTATTTT. Its translation is CASSIYPGQGWTDTQYF.

This clonotype is categorized as medium-sized. The J gene is TRBJ2-3, the V gene TRBV24-1; no clear D. The CDR3 is made up of 13 amino acids. The V gene lost 3 bases and the J gene lost 2 bases, with 5 bases spanning the gap. Germline CDR1 is KGHDR and CDR2 is SFDVKD. CDR3 region: CATSDRDTDTQYF. CDR3 bases: TGTGCCACCAGTGATAGAGACACAGATACGCAGTATTTT.

This clonotype was counted many times. This sequence joins TRBV2 and TRBJ2-2; 11 nucleotides agree with TRBD2. CDR3 length: 17 residues. CDR1 is SNHLY and CDR2 is FYNNEI in the germline V gene. The ends lost 6 bases at V and 0 bases at J; junction bases unmatched: 6. CDR3 protein: CASRQRTSGPNTGELFF. CDR3 sequence (DNA): TGTGCCAGCAGGCAAAGGACTAGCGGGCCGAACACCGGGGAGCTGTTTTTT.

This clonotype was recorded at least ten times. This chain uses TRBV7-2 with TRBJ1-1; D is unclear. Trimming cost V 2 bases and J 7 bases, with 11 bases left between them. This CDR3 is 13 amino acids long. Germline CDR1 reads SGHTA; CDR2 reads FQGNSA. The DNA for the CDR3 is TGTGCCAGCAGCTTAAGGTTGGGCGGTGAAGCTTTCTTT. As protein: CASSLRLGGEAFF.

This clonotype has a count of ten or more. This sequence joins TRBV7-9 and TRBJ1-2; D is unresolved. The CDR3 is 13 amino acids. The germline V gene encodes CDR1 SEHNR and CDR2 FQNEAQ (reference sequence). Deletions cut 4 bases from V and 1 base from J, with 7 bases between. CDR3 region: CASSSTDNYGYTF. CDR3 sequence (DNA): TGTGCCAGCAGCTCCACGGATAACTATGGCTACACCTTC.

This clonotype is labeled as large. CDR3 in DNA: TGTGCCAGCAGTTCCGTACAGGGGGCATACGAGCAGTACTTC. Translation: CASSSVQGAYEQYF. This chain links TRBV12-3 or TRBV12-4 with TRBJ2-7, with 9 bases that match TRBD1. The CDR3 is 14 residues long. With V trimmed by 4 bases and J by 4 bases, 5 bases remained unmatched.

This clonotype is labeled medium-sized. The V call is TRBV7-2, the J call TRBJ1-1; TRBD1 is a possible D gene (5 bases). V shed 3 bases and J shed 4 bases, with 9 bases lying between them. CDR1 is SGHTA, CDR2 FQGNSA, per germline. The CDR3 has 13 amino acids. CDR3 protein: CASSFEGTTEAFF. The CDR3 DNA sequence: TGTGCCAGCAGCTTTGAGGGGACCACTGAAGCTTTCTTT.

As to this clonotype: This clone may be a read error of a much larger clone one base away. This sequence joins TRBV6-5 and TRBJ2-1, with D unresolved. The CDR3 runs 12 residues. Germline-derived CDR1 and CDR2 are MNHEY and SVGAGI. Here the CDR3 reads CPSSYSGNEQFF. The DNA for the CDR3 is TGTCCCAGCAGTTACTCGGGCAATGAGCAGTTCTTC.

This clonotype was recorded many times. The V call is TRBV24-1, the J call TRBJ1-5; D is ambiguous. The CDR3 loop spans 16 amino acids. The ends were cut back, 1 base at V and 0 bases at J, with 9 bases in the middle. Germline loops: CDR1 KGHDR, CDR2 SFDVKD. In DNA form, the CDR3 reads TGTGCCACCAGTGATTTTTACAGCAATAGCAATCAGCCCCAGCATTTT. The encoded protein is CATSDFYSNSNQPQHF.

By share of the sample, this clonotype is medium-sized. The chain is built from TRBV3-1 and TRBJ1-3, with unresolved D. V lost 4 bases and J lost 0, with 10 bases in between. The CDR3 extends over 15 amino acids. Germline loops: CDR1 LGHDT, CDR2 YNNKEL (reference sequence). CDR3 nucleotide sequence: TGTGCCAGCAGCCCGGACGGTACCTCTGGAAACACCATATATTTT. Translated: CASSPDGTSGNTIYF.

The sample holds many counts of this clonotype. This chain uses TRBV28 with TRBJ2-3; D tentatively reads TRBD1 or TRBD2 (5 bases each). The CDR3 sequence is 13 residues long. V was trimmed by 9 bases and J by 1 base, leaving 11 bases between them. Germline CDR1 reads MDHEN; CDR2 reads SYDVKM. The CDR3 DNA follows: TGTGCCAGTAGGGGACCCGGCACAGATACGCAGTATTTT. Translated: CASRGPGTDTQYF.

The V call is TRBV5-1, the J call TRBJ1-1; D unresolved. Trimming removed 2 bases at V and 1 base at J, with 9 bases between. This CDR3 has 14 residues. The V gene's germline CDR1 is SGHRS and CDR2 YFSETQ. The CDR3 DNA sequence: TGCGCCAGCAGCTTAAGGAAGAAGAACACTGAAGCTTTCTTT. Its protein is CASSLRKKNTEAFF. Based on the CDR3 plus reference TRBV5-1 and TRBJ1-1, the full variable domain is KAGVTQTPRYLIKTRGQQVTLSCSPISGHRSVSWYQQTPGQGLQFLFEYFSETQRNKGNFPGRFSGRQFSNSRSEMNVSTLELGDSALYLCASSLRKKNTEAFFGQGTRLTVV.

This clonotype appeared many times. The CDR3 loop is CASSLDRAGNTIYF. In DNA form, the CDR3 reads TGTGCCAGCAGCCTAGACAGGGCTGGAAACACCATATATTTT. The chain has TRBV7-2 and TRBJ1-3, with 7 bases lining up with TRBD1. The CDR3 has 14 amino acids. The germline CDR1 and CDR2 sequences are SGHTA and FQGNSA. Losses at the gene ends were 5 bases for V and 2 bases for J; bases not matched to a gene: 3.

This clonotype was observed a few times. CDR3: CASSSLSGSYNEQFF. The DNA of the CDR3 is TGTGCCAGCAGCTCTCTTAGCGGGAGCTACAATGAGCAGTTCTTC. This chain uses TRBV7-2 with TRBJ2-1; 9 nucleotides line up with TRBD2. There are 15 residues in the CDR3. Germline V gene lookup returns CDR1 SGHTA and CDR2 FQGNSA. After removal of 4 bases from V and 3 bases from J, the junction contained 4 bases not matched to a gene.

This clonotype was counted a single time. A much more abundant neighbour one base away suggests this may be a read error. Likely a read error: the CDR3 ends without its conserved phenylalanine or tryptophan. This chain joins TRBV27 and TRBJ2-2, with a weak D call TRBD2 (6 bases). Trimming pared 1 base from V and 6 bases from J, leaving 18 bases between. The CDR3 contains 17 residues. Per the germline V gene, CDR1 is MNHEY and CDR2 is SMNVEV (reference sequence). The CDR3 DNA reads TGTGCCAGCAGTTTATTGGGGCTAGCGATAGGTGCCGGGGAGCTGTTTCTT. Its translation: CASSLLGLAIGAGELFL.

This clonotype was seen ten or more times. The chain uses TRBV5-6 and TRBJ2-1, with D unresolved. V was cut by 4 bases and J by 9 bases, with 20 bases left in between. Germline values: CDR1 SGHDT, CDR2 YYEEEE. The CDR3 consists of 15 residues. The CDR3 loop reads CASSRRTLRRSEQFF. In DNA, the CDR3 is TGTGCCAGCAGCCGAAGGACCCTCAGACGGAGTGAGCAGTTCTTC.

The gene calls are TRBV7-9 and TRBJ1-1; maybe TRBD1 (5 bases). The CDR3 extends over 11 amino acids. V dropped 5 bases and J dropped 11 bases, with 12 bases sitting between them. Germline V lookup: CDR1 SEHNR, CDR2 FQNEAQ (reference sequence). The CDR3: CASSGTDLAFF. The CDR3 region has the DNA TGTGCCAGCAGCGGGACGGATTTGGCTTTCTTT.

This clonotype was counted at least ten times. The CDR3 protein is CSARGGHARYGYTF. The CDR3 coding sequence is TGCAGTGCTAGAGGGGGGCACGCTCGCTATGGCTACACCTTC. The chain carries TRBV20-1 and TRBJ1-2, with a possible D match to TRBD1 (6 bases). The CDR3 sequence is 14 residues long. Germline V gives CDR1 DFQATT, CDR2 SNEGSKA (reference sequence). V shed 1 base and J shed 4 bases, with 13 bases lying between them.

This clonotype was seen repeatedly, ten times or more. Here the CDR3 DNA reads TGTGCCAGCAGTCCGGGACAGGGAAGGGAGACCCAGTACTTC. Translating gives CASSPGQGRETQYF. The chain couples TRBV12-3 or TRBV12-4 to TRBJ2-5, with 9 bases identical to TRBD1. The CDR3 has 14 residues. Germline trimming cut 5 bases from V and 5 bases from J; bases unmatched to any gene: 6.

By share, this clonotype counts as medium-sized. This chain joins TRBV5-4 and TRBJ2-2; 7 bases align to TRBD1. The germline CDR1 and CDR2 sequences are SGHNT and YYREEE (reference sequence). This CDR3 contains 15 residues. Unmatched junction bases numbered 2, after V lost 1 base and J lost 2 bases. The CDR3 is CASSLSGGNTGELFF. CDR3 nucleotide sequence: TGTGCCAGCAGCTTGTCAGGGGGAAACACCGGGGAGCTGTTTTTT.

V is TRBV20-1 and J is TRBJ2-4; 9 positions match TRBD1. The CDR3 has 15 amino acids. V lost 7 bases to trimming and J lost 2 bases; unmatched junction nucleotides: 9. Germline V CDR1 and CDR2: DFQATT, SNEGSKA (reference sequence). The CDR3 DNA is TGCAGTGTTCCGGGACAGGGCAATTCCAAAAACATTCAGTACTTC. Its protein is CSVPGQGNSKNIQYF.

The genes are TRBV28 and TRBJ2-3; 9 bases agree with TRBD2. V was pared by 5 bases and J by 0 bases, with 6 bases of the junction left unmatched. CDR3 length equals 16 residues. Germline loops: CDR1 MDHEN, CDR2 SYDVKM. The CDR3: CASSGLTSGSTDTQYF. In DNA form, the CDR3 reads TGTGCCAGCAGTGGCCTTACTAGCGGGAGCACAGATACGCAGTATTTT.

Relative to its sample, this clonotype is medium-sized. CDR3 nucleotide sequence: TGTGCCAGCAGAGGACAGGGCTACGAGCAGTACTTC. Residues: CASRGQGYEQYF. The V and J genes are TRBV12-3 or TRBV12-4 and TRBJ2-7, with TRBD1 matching over 8 bases. J was trimmed by 3 bases and V by 6 bases; bases with no gene match: 1. The CDR3 runs 12 residues.

The chain joins TRBV7-2 to TRBJ1-2; D uncertain. The CDR3 totals 14 residues. From germline, CDR1 is SGHTA and CDR2 FQGNSA. Trimming left V 3 bases short and J 3 bases short, with 11 bases between. CDR3 amino acids: CASSFATDHYGYTF. CDR3 sequence (DNA): TGTGCCAGCAGCTTTGCGACGGACCACTATGGCTACACCTTC.

The V call is TRBV6-6, the J call TRBJ2-5, with TRBD2 matching over 14 bases. The CDR3 length is 14 residues. Germline lookup yields CDR1 MNHNY and CDR2 SVGAGI (reference sequence). After removal of 5 bases from V and 5 bases from J, the junction contained 1 base not matched to a gene. The CDR3 reads CASSGTSGSETQYF. As DNA, the CDR3 is TGTGCCAGCAGTGGGACTAGCGGGAGTGAGACCCAGTACTTC.

This clonotype is judged medium-sized. The CDR3 reads CSATGFRETQYF. CDR3 bases: TGCAGTGCTACGGGGTTTCGAGAGACCCAGTACTTC. V and J are TRBV20-1 and TRBJ2-5, with D possibly being TRBD2 (5 bases). The CDR3 is 12 residues long. The V and J ends lost 4 bases and 4 bases respectively, with 10 bases between them. Germline V lookup: CDR1 DFQATT, CDR2 SNEGSKA (reference sequence).